One sample yielded the 18 T cell receptor beta chains listed below, sequenced in a study of blood T cell repertoires in COVID-19. The data were produced by immunoSEQ multiplex PCR, yet TCRdb's version contains in-frame clones alone and is incomplete. The sample includes 100,000 to 150,000 clones, roughly 90% of them seen just once. Sequenced input: peripheral blood. These receptors were collected from a man aged 50 to 59 with acute or convalescent COVID-19.

The chain carries TRBV7-2 and TRBJ2-3, with D possibly matching TRBD2 (6 bases). This CDR3 has 16 amino acids. V lost 1 base and J 3 bases, leaving 14 bases between the germline ends. CDR1 and CDR2 (germline): SGHTA, FQGNSA. This CDR3 is CASSLGWGDGTDTQYF. CDR3 nucleotide sequence: TGTGCCAGCAGCTTAGGATGGGGGGACGGAACAGATACGCAGTATTTT.

This clone was seen only once. This sequence joins TRBV6-4 and TRBJ2-1; D is undetermined. Germline assignment: CDR1 MRHNA and CDR2 SNTAGT. Deletions cut 2 bases from V and 12 bases from J, with 17 bases between. The CDR3 has 14 amino acids. The CDR3 sequence: CASSDAGSQVVQFF. The DNA for the CDR3 is TGTGCCAGCAGTGACGCTGGCTCCCAGGTAGTGCAGTTCTTC.

The rearrangement uses TRBV7-9 and TRBJ2-5, with 10 bases that match TRBD2. The V segment lost 0 bases and the J segment 5 bases; nucleotides outside the gene matches: 9. Germline assignment: CDR1 SEHNR and CDR2 FQNEAQ (reference sequence). CDR3 length: 17 residues. The CDR3 DNA sequence: TGTGCCAGCAGCTTAGCGAGCGGGAGGGCCGGGGGCGAGACCCAGTACTTC. Its protein is CASSLASGRAGGETQYF.

This clone was counted a few times. The chain has TRBV24-1 and TRBJ2-1; 10 bases map to TRBD2. This CDR3 spans 15 amino acids. V was pared by 0 bases and J by 7 bases, with 2 bases of the junction left unmatched. From germline, CDR1 is KGHDR and CDR2 SFDVKD. The CDR3 here is CATSDLGLADNEQFF. DNA for the CDR3: TGTGCCACCAGTGATTTGGGACTAGCGGATAATGAGCAGTTCTTC.

CDR3 bases: TGTGCCAGCATCCCCCCGAGGCAGAACTCTGGAAACACCATATATTTT. Residues: CASIPPRQNSGNTIYF. The rearrangement uses TRBV7-9 and TRBJ1-3; D remains unclear. Per germline, CDR1 SEHNR and CDR2 FQNEAQ (reference sequence). The V end lost 7 bases, the J end lost 0 bases, and 16 bases lay between the germline ends. This CDR3 is 16 amino acids long.

The chain couples TRBV24-1 to TRBJ2-7; the match to TRBD2 covers 12 bases. Germline loops: CDR1 KGHDR, CDR2 SFDVKD. J was trimmed by 0 bases and V by 9 bases; bases with no gene match: 2. CDR3 length: 14 amino acids. In DNA, the CDR3 is TGTGCCACCGCGACTAGCGGGAGCTCCTACGAGCAGTACTTC. This codes for CATATSGSSYEQYF.

The chain combines TRBV11-2 with TRBJ2-2, with 9 nucleotides matching TRBD2. With 2 bases clipped from V and 1 base from J, the junction kept 2 bases outside the gene matches. In germline, CDR1 is SGHAT, CDR2 FQNNGV. The CDR3 length is 16 residues. CDR3 sequence: CASSLSGGLNTGELFF. The CDR3 DNA is TGTGCCAGCAGCTTAAGCGGGGGGTTGAACACCGGGGAGCTGTTTTTT. The full variable domain, completed using reference TRBV11-2 and TRBJ2-2, is EAGVAQSPRYKIIEKRQSVAFWCNPISGHATLYWYQQILGQGPKLLIQFQNNGVVDDSQLPKDRFSAERLKGVDSTLKIQPAKLEDSAVYLCASSLSGGLNTGELFFGEGSRLTVL.

This clone occurred once. The chain uses TRBV7-2 and TRBJ2-3; possibly TRBD1 for D (7 bases). Per the germline V gene, CDR1 is SGHTA and CDR2 is FQGNSA. V shed 3 bases and J shed 2 bases, with 15 bases lying between them. This CDR3 spans 16 amino acids. As DNA, the CDR3 is TGTGCCAGCAGCTTCAACAGACAGGGACTCACAGATACGCAGTATTTT. Its translation is CASSFNRQGLTDTQYF.

The genes are TRBV6-5 and TRBJ2-7; 7 bases match TRBD1. V shed 2 bases and J 2 bases; nucleotides not matched to a gene: 6. The CDR3 is made up of 15 amino acids. The V gene's germline CDR1 is MNHEY and CDR2 SVGAGI. Here the CDR3 reads CASSYGTAVPYEQYF. In nucleotides, the CDR3 is TGTGCCAGCAGTTACGGGACAGCCGTACCCTACGAGCAGTACTTC.

The rearrangement joins TRBV12-5 to TRBJ2-7; TRBD2 matches 10 bases. J lost 2 bases, V lost 1 base, and 5 bases had no gene match. Looked up from germline, CDR1 is LGHNT and CDR2 is FRNRAP. The CDR3 is 16 amino acids. In DNA, the CDR3 is TGTGCTAGTGGTTTGGCAACCGGGACTAGCGCCTACGAGCAGTACTTC. It encodes CASGLATGTSAYEQYF.

The V call is TRBV15, the J call TRBJ1-1; 8 bases map to TRBD1. V lost 3 bases to trimming and J lost 6 bases; unmatched junction nucleotides: 6. Germline CDR1 reads LNHNV; CDR2 reads YYDKDF (reference sequence). The CDR3 is 14 residues long. The CDR3 sequence is CATSSRDRGAEAFF. The CDR3 DNA reads TGTGCCACCAGCAGCCGTGACAGGGGCGCTGAAGCTTTCTTT.

This chain joins TRBV6-1 and TRBJ1-3, with D hard to call. The V end was cut by 1 base, the J end by 0 bases, with 7 bases between. Looked up from germline, CDR1 is MNHNS and CDR2 is SASEGT. CDR3 length: 15 residues. The CDR3 DNA is TGTGCCAGCAGTGAAGGGGCCTTCTCTGGAAACACCATATATTTT. As protein: CASSEGAFSGNTIYF.

This clone came up once. The rearrangement links TRBV14 to TRBJ2-5, with D maybe TRBD2 (5 bases). Deletions cut 4 bases from V and 8 bases from J, with 11 bases between. CDR1 is SGHDN and CDR2 is FVKESK in the germline V gene. This CDR3 is 12 amino acids long. This CDR3 reads CASSLGSNTQYF. DNA of the CDR3: TGTGCCAGCAGCCTGGGGAGTAATACCCAGTACTTC.

This chain links TRBV23-1 with TRBJ2-7, with 9 bases that match TRBD1. TRBV23-1 is recorded as an ORF, its role being uncertain. With 0 bases clipped from V and 4 bases from J, the junction kept 10 bases outside the gene matches. The CDR3 loop spans 17 amino acids. The DNA for the CDR3 is TGCGCCAGCAGTCAATCGGAGACAGGGGGGAGGGAATACGAGCAGTACTTC. Protein sequence: CASSQSETGGREYEQYF.

This chain joins TRBV5-1 and TRBJ1-2; TRBD1 matches 8 bases. CDR1 is SGHRS and CDR2 is YFSETQ in the germline V gene. There are 15 residues in the CDR3. Trimming cost V 3 bases and J 4 bases; bases outside gene matches: 8. CDR3 region: CASSSRADRAYGYTF. The CDR3 DNA reads as TGCGCCAGCAGCTCGAGAGCGGACAGGGCCTATGGCTACACCTTC.

The genes are TRBV7-2 and TRBJ2-2, with unresolved D. The ends were cut back, 1 base at V and 6 bases at J, with 3 bases in the middle. The CDR3 totals 12 residues. Per germline, CDR1 SGHTA and CDR2 FQGNSA. The CDR3 loop reads CASSLGAGELFF. The CDR3 bases are TGTGCCAGCAGCTTAGGCGCCGGGGAGCTGTTTTTT.

This sequence joins TRBV3-1 (or the pseudogene TRBV3-2) and TRBJ2-5, with 16 bases matching TRBD2. The CDR3 has 16 residues. The V segment lost 6 bases and the J segment 5 bases; nucleotides outside the gene matches: 6. Looked up from germline, CDR1 is LGHDT and CDR2 is YNNKEL (reference sequence). The DNA of the CDR3 is TGTGCCAGCAGTGGGACTAGCGGGAGGGCCGGGGAGACCCAGTACTTC. Its translation is CASSGTSGRAGETQYF.

The chain combines TRBV19 with TRBJ2-2; TRBD1 matches at 10 bases. This CDR3 has 14 amino acids. Germline CDR1 reads LNHDA; CDR2 reads SQIVND (reference sequence). With 8 bases clipped from V and 6 bases from J, the junction kept 6 bases outside the gene matches. CDR3 region: CASDSGTGAGELFF. CDR3 nucleotide sequence: TGTGCCAGTGATTCCGGGACAGGGGCCGGGGAGCTGTTTTTT.